The 29 T cell receptor beta chains listed next were all sequenced from one sample in a study of T cell responses to AZD1222 COVID-19 vaccine. Repertoires were generated with immunoSEQ multiplex PCR, while TCRdb's copy carries only in-frame clones and drops some. This table holds about 140,000 clones, about 88% found once. Here the sequenced sample was peripheral blood, taken 28 days after the second AZD1222 dose. The receptors here all came from an adult who received the AZD1222 COVID-19 vaccine.

The chain carries TRBV5-1 and TRBJ1-3; tentative D call: TRBD1 (5 bases). In germline, CDR1 is SGHRS, CDR2 YFSETQ. V was cut by 5 bases and J by 0 bases, with 9 bases left in between. The CDR3 is 14 amino acids. The DNA for the CDR3 is TGCGCCAGCAGGTCGGGGCCCTCTGGAAACACCATATATTTT. It translates to CASRSGPSGNTIYF.

V is TRBV19 and J is TRBJ2-2; D not resolved. The germline V gene encodes CDR1 LNHDA and CDR2 SQIVND (reference sequence). This CDR3 contains 12 residues. Trimming cost V 6 bases and J 5 bases, with 7 bases left between them. CDR3 in amino acids: CASRIRTGELFF. CDR3 DNA sequence: TGTGCCAGTAGAATCCGTACCGGGGAGCTGTTTTTT.

The CDR3 loop is CASSYGGAVGELFF. The CDR3, as DNA: TGTGCCAGCAGTTACGGGGGAGCGGTCGGGGAGCTGTTTTTT. This chain uses TRBV2 with TRBJ2-2; maybe TRBD2 (6 bases). The V end was cut by 5 bases, the J end by 7 bases, with 14 bases between. Looked up from germline, CDR1 is SNHLY and CDR2 is FYNNEI. The CDR3 covers 14 residues.

The J gene is TRBJ1-1, the V gene TRBV5-1; weak D call: TRBD1 (5 bases). The CDR3 length is 12 residues. The V end lost 3 bases, the J end lost 10 bases, and 13 bases lay between the germline ends. Germline CDR1 is SGHRS and CDR2 is YFSETQ. The CDR3 sequence: CASSSGYRRAFF. In DNA, the CDR3 is TGCGCCAGCAGCTCAGGGTACCGCCGAGCTTTCTTT.

The chain has TRBV29-1 and TRBJ2-5, with D perhaps TRBD1 (6 bases). Germline V CDR1 and CDR2: SQVTM, ANQGSEA. This CDR3 is 12 amino acids long. Trimming cost V 4 bases and J 5 bases, with 11 bases left between them. Here the CDR3 DNA reads TGCAGCGTTGGTTCAGGGGATGAGACCCAGTACTTC. Translation: CSVGSGDETQYF.

CDR3 loop: CASSPSGTGGGTDTQYF. The CDR3 DNA follows: TGTGCCAGCTCACCCTCGGGGACAGGAGGTGGCACAGATACGCAGTATTTT. The chain links TRBV18 to TRBJ2-3; 8 bases map to TRBD1. Germline CDR1 and CDR2: KGHSH and LQKENI. V was clipped by 3 bases and J by 1 base; unmatched bases: 9. The CDR3 covers 17 residues.

The rearrangement uses TRBV20-1 and TRBJ1-2, with unresolved D. Germline-derived CDR1 and CDR2 are DFQATT and SNEGSKA (reference sequence). The CDR3 runs 9 residues. The CDR3 nucleotides read TGCAGCCCCCGTGGGGGCTACACCTTC. Protein sequence: CSPRGGYTF.

The J gene is TRBJ1-2, the V gene TRBV4-1; weak D call: TRBD1 (5 bases). Trimming took 3 bases from V and 7 from J, leaving 15 bases between them. Germline V gene data show CDR1 as MGHRA and CDR2 as YSYEKL. The length of the CDR3 is 14 residues. The CDR3: CASSQWWGYGGYTF. In DNA, the CDR3 is TGCGCCAGCAGCCAGTGGTGGGGGTATGGTGGCTACACCTTC.

The chain recombines TRBV2 with TRBJ2-7, with D tentatively TRBD2 (6 bases). CDR3 length: 14 residues. V dropped 8 bases and J dropped 5 bases, with 19 bases sitting between them. CDR1 and CDR2 (germline): SNHLY, FYNNEI. The DNA for the CDR3 is TGTGCCAGCGCAACCCACAGAACGGGGGACGAGCAGTACTTC. The encoded protein is CASATHRTGDEQYF.

This rearrangement joins TRBV3-1 (or the pseudogene TRBV3-2) to TRBJ1-1, with D perhaps TRBD1 (6 bases). Germline V gene sequence: CDR1 LGHDT, CDR2 YNNKEL (reference sequence). The CDR3 is 12 residues long. V lost 6 bases and J lost 7, with 12 bases in between. Written as DNA, the CDR3 is TGTGCCAGCAGTTTTCGGACAGTTGAAGCTTTCTTT. Its translation: CASSFRTVEAFF.

V gene TRBV28 combines with J gene TRBJ2-7; D uncertain. Germline CDR1 MDHEN, CDR2 SYDVKM. This CDR3 is 13 amino acids long. V shed 6 bases and J shed 1 base, with 10 bases lying between them. The CDR3 bases are TGTGCCAGCAGCTCCTCTGCTTCCTACGAGCAGTACTTC. Translated, it gives CASSSSASYEQYF.

The chain combines TRBV28 with TRBJ1-1; tentative D call: TRBD1 (5 bases). Germline V gene sequence: CDR1 MDHEN, CDR2 SYDVKM. CDR3 length equals 14 residues. Deletions cut 4 bases from V and 10 bases from J, with 19 bases between. The CDR3 loop is CASSSGDSWGTAFF. The CDR3 nucleotides read TGTGCCAGCAGTTCCGGGGACTCGTGGGGCACAGCTTTCTTT.

The chain's CDR3 is CASSPSVGTDNSPLHF. Here the CDR3 DNA reads TGTGCCAGCAGCCCATCGGTTGGGACAGACAATTCACCCCTCCACTTT. The rearrangement links TRBV9 to TRBJ1-6; 7 bases fit TRBD1. The CDR3 contains 16 residues. V trimming: 4 bases; J trimming: 7 bases; junction bases outside the gene matches: 11. Germline V gene lookup returns CDR1 SGDLS and CDR2 YYNGEE.

There are a few counts of this clone. This chain uses TRBV7-2 with TRBJ2-1; 9 bases match TRBD2. The CDR3 has 15 amino acids. Germline CDR1 and CDR2: SGHTA and FQGNSA. Germline trimming cut 0 bases from V and 8 bases from J; bases unmatched to any gene: 5. The CDR3 bases are TGTGCCAGCAGCTTAGCGAGCGGGACTAGCTATGAGCAGTTCTTC. It specifies CASSLASGTSYEQFF. The full variable domain, with the rest looked up from reference TRBV7-2 and TRBJ2-1, is GAGVSQSPSNKVTEKGKDVELRCDPISGHTALYWYRQSLGQGLEFLIYFQGNSAPDKSGLPSDRFSAERTGGSVSTLTIQRTQQEDSAVYLCASSLASGTSYEQFFGPGTRLTVL.

Only one count was recorded for this clone. DNA of the CDR3: TGTGCCAGCCGAGGGGAGATCAATTCACCCCTCCACTTT. It specifies CASRGEINSPLHF. The V call is TRBV2, the J call TRBJ1-6; tentative D call: TRBD1 (5 bases). Per germline, CDR1 SNHLY and CDR2 FYNNEI. This CDR3 has 13 residues. The V and J ends lost 8 bases and 7 bases respectively, with 12 bases between them.

The CDR3, as DNA: TGCGCCAGCAGACAATCCTTAACGGGGGGCCAATCATATGAGCAGTTCTTC. As protein: CASRQSLTGGQSYEQFF. The V gene is TRBV5-1, the J gene TRBJ2-1; maybe TRBD2 (7 bases). V lost 5 bases and J 8 bases, leaving 26 bases between the germline ends. Germline V lookup: CDR1 SGHRS, CDR2 YFSETQ. This CDR3 is built from 17 residues.

The rearrangement joins TRBV5-6 to TRBJ2-1; the match to TRBD2 covers 7 bases. CDR3 length: 15 amino acids. V trimming: 3 bases; J trimming: 3 bases; junction bases outside the gene matches: 6. Germline-derived CDR1 and CDR2 are SGHDT and YYEEEE. CDR3 region: CASSSTPGGYNEQFF. The CDR3 DNA follows: TGTGCCAGCAGCTCCACCCCGGGGGGCTACAATGAGCAGTTCTTC.

The rearrangement joins TRBV27 to TRBJ2-5; D assignment may be TRBD1 or TRBD2 (6 bases each). Germline V gene lookup returns CDR1 MNHEY and CDR2 SMNVEV (reference sequence). Trimming removed 7 bases at V and 3 bases at J, with 18 bases between. CDR3 length: 15 residues. CDR3 in amino acids: CASNISQGGKETQYF. The CDR3 DNA reads as TGTGCCAGCAACATTTCACAGGGAGGAAAAGAGACCCAGTACTTC.

J is TRBJ2-7 and V is TRBV7-2; D could derive from TRBD1 or TRBD2 (5 bases each). Deletions cut 1 base from V and 3 bases from J, with 16 bases between. The germline V gene encodes CDR1 SGHTA and CDR2 FQGNSA. This CDR3 spans 16 amino acids. CDR3 nucleotides: TGTGCCAGCAGCTTAGTATCTGGGGACGTGAACTACGAGCAGTACTTC. This sequence encodes CASSLVSGDVNYEQYF.

V usage is TRBV5-1 and J usage is TRBJ2-2; 11 nucleotides agree with TRBD2. The V segment lost 4 bases and the J segment 3 bases; nucleotides outside the gene matches: 5. The germline V gene has CDR1 SGHRS and CDR2 YFSETQ. This CDR3 is built from 16 residues. This CDR3 is CASSPLAGGDTGELFF. DNA of the CDR3: TGCGCCAGCAGCCCGTTAGCGGGAGGGGACACCGGGGAGCTGTTTTTT. Full variable domain (outside the CDR3, taken from reference TRBV5-1 and TRBJ2-2): KAGVTQTPRYLIKTRGQQVTLSCSPISGHRSVSWYQQTPGQGLQFLFEYFSETQRNKGNFPGRFSGRQFSNSRSEMNVSTLELGDSALYLCASSPLAGGDTGELFFGEGSRLTVL.

Concerning this clone itself: An end of the junction does not agree with germline; a read error may underlie this. The chain uses TRBV30 and TRBJ1-2, with D unresolved. Germline V CDR1 and CDR2: GTSNPN, SVGIG (reference sequence). There are 13 residues in the CDR3. The CDR3 DNA follows: TGTGCCTGGAGTGTACCCCCCGCAGGCTGGATTAGATTC. Its translation is CAWSVPPAGWIRF.

The rearrangement uses TRBV6-5 and TRBJ1-4; 9 positions match TRBD1. The CDR3 sequence is 15 residues long. With 2 bases clipped from V and 8 bases from J, the junction kept 6 bases outside the gene matches. The V gene's germline CDR1 is MNHEY and CDR2 SVGAGI. The CDR3 protein is CASSYRDRVGEKLFF. The CDR3 bases are TGTGCCAGCAGTTACCGGGACAGGGTCGGCGAAAAACTGTTTTTT.

The chain links TRBV6-5 to TRBJ2-1; D remains ambiguous. The V and J ends lost 10 bases and 8 bases respectively, with 21 bases between them. The CDR3 sequence is 14 residues long. CDR1 and CDR2 from the germline V gene are MNHEY and SVGAGI. The CDR3 DNA reads as TGTGCCACTGAGCTAAGAAACACGAACTATGAGCAGTTCTTC. Translation: CATELRNTNYEQFF.

V usage is TRBV28 and J usage is TRBJ2-7; D is perhaps TRBD1 (6 bases). V was clipped by 7 bases and J by 2 bases, with 15 bases between them. From germline, CDR1 is MDHEN and CDR2 SYDVKM. The CDR3 loop spans 14 amino acids. The CDR3 region has the DNA TGTGCCAGCACCCTAGGTGGACAGACCTACGAGCAGTACTTC. It translates to CASTLGGQTYEQYF.

The V and J genes are TRBV7-8 and TRBJ1-2; D gene unclear. Germline V gives CDR1 SGHVS, CDR2 FQNEAQ. V was pared by 2 bases and J by 3 bases, with 4 bases between. The CDR3 has 12 residues. The DNA for the CDR3 is TGTGCCAGCAGCTTAACAGACTATGGCTACACCTTC. Its protein is CASSLTDYGYTF.

The rearrangement uses TRBV6-5 and TRBJ1-3, with no clear D. The CDR3 sequence is 11 residues long. V dropped 2 bases and J dropped 8 bases, with 4 bases sitting between them. Germline CDR1 reads MNHEY; CDR2 reads SVGAGI. CDR3 amino acids: CASSYHDTIYF. The CDR3 DNA follows: TGTGCCAGCAGTTACCATGACACCATATATTTT.

The V and J genes are TRBV2 and TRBJ2-5, with D possibly called TRBD1 or TRBD2 (5 bases each). Germline assignment: CDR1 SNHLY and CDR2 FYNNEI. The germline V and J ends were trimmed by 3 bases and 1 base, with 9 bases remaining between them. This CDR3 is 14 amino acids long. CDR3 amino acids: CASSEGVAQETQYF. The CDR3 DNA reads TGTGCCAGCAGTGAGGGGGTTGCCCAAGAGACCCAGTACTTC.

This chain connects TRBV5-1 to TRBJ1-4, with D possibly TRBD1 on 5 matching bases. The germline CDR1 and CDR2 sequences are SGHRS and YFSETQ. The V gene lost 4 bases and the J gene lost 6 bases, with 16 bases spanning the gap. The CDR3 covers 15 residues. This CDR3 reads CASSRGPTDYEKLFF. CDR3 DNA: TGCGCCAGCAGCCGAGGGCCGACAGACTATGAAAAACTGTTTTTT.

The gene calls are TRBV5-1 and TRBJ2-7; a weak D match, TRBD2 (6 bases). V was clipped by 3 bases and J by 7 bases, with 17 bases between them. Germline CDR1 reads SGHRS; CDR2 reads YFSETQ. The CDR3 sequence is 14 residues long. Here the CDR3 DNA reads TGCGCCAGCAGCTCACCAACGGGGGTTGGGGAGCAGTACTTC. Its translation is CASSSPTGVGEQYF.